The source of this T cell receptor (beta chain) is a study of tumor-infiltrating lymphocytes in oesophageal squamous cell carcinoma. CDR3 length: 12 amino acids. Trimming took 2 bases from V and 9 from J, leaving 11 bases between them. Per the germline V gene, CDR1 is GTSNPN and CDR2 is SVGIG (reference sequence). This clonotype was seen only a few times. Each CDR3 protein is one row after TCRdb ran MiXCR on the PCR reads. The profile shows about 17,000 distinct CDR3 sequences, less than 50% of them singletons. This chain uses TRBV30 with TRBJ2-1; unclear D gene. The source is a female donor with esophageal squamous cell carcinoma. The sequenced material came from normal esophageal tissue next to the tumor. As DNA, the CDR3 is TGTGCCTGGAGTCCCGACTTGAGTGAGCAGTTCTTC. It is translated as CAWSPDLSEQFF.